Each of the 7 T cell receptor beta chains below was sequenced from the same sample in a study of T-cell memory formation after mild COVID-19. TCRdb re-called the 5' RACE reads with MiXCR, one entry per CDR3 protein. The sample has 470,000 or so distinct CDR3 sequences, approximately 19% seen once. The sample was PBMCs or a T cell subset sorted from them (not recorded which). These receptors were collected from a man aged 18 to 30 who had mild COVID-19 (a few samples of this study predate the infection). Cell type and time point are not known.

The gene calls are TRBV27 and TRBJ2-1; D is uncertain. This CDR3 is built from 13 residues. With 10 bases removed from V and 6 bases from J, the gap between germline ends came to 16 bases. Germline-derived CDR1 and CDR2 are MNHEY and SMNVEV (reference sequence). In nucleotides, the CDR3 is TGTGCCACCTTCCCTCCCATAGGCAATGAGCAGTTCTTC. This codes for CATFPPIGNEQFF.

This clonotype was counted at least ten times. The chain has TRBV5-1 and TRBJ2-3; 8 positions match TRBD2. With V trimmed by 2 bases and J by 2 bases, 1 base remained unmatched. Germline V CDR1 and CDR2: SGHRS, YFSETQ. The CDR3 length is 14 residues. The CDR3 coding sequence is TGCGCCAGCAGCTTCGGGGGGGTCACAGATACGCAGTATTTT. Translated: CASSFGGVTDTQYF.

CDR3 sequence: CASSASRGRSYNEQFF. Written as DNA, the CDR3 is TGTGCCAGCAGCGCTAGCCGGGGGAGGTCCTACAATGAGCAGTTCTTC. This chain links TRBV7-9 with TRBJ2-1, with D possibly TRBD2 on 6 matching bases. Germline V gives CDR1 SEHNR, CDR2 FQNEAQ (reference sequence). The ends were cut back, 5 bases at V and 1 base at J, with 15 bases in the middle. The CDR3 consists of 16 residues.

This clonotype was counted only a few times. This rearrangement joins TRBV5-1 to TRBJ2-1; 9 positions agree with TRBD2. This CDR3 spans 14 amino acids. CDR1 and CDR2 (germline): SGHRS, YFSETQ. The V segment lost 2 bases and the J segment 5 bases; nucleotides outside the gene matches: 2. CDR3 nucleotides: TGCGCCAGCAGCTTACGGACTAGCGACAATGAGCAGTTCTTC. It specifies CASSLRTSDNEQFF.

The table lists this clonotype with many counts. The rearrangement uses TRBV30 and TRBJ2-5, with 8 bases identical to TRBD2. With 2 bases clipped from V and 4 bases from J, the junction kept 6 bases outside the gene matches. The germline V gene has CDR1 GTSNPN and CDR2 SVGIG (reference sequence). The CDR3 contains 14 residues. CDR3 bases: TGTGCCTGGAGTTTTAGCGGGGCCTCAGAGACCCAGTACTTC. The encoded protein is CAWSFSGASETQYF.

The chain links TRBV24-1 to TRBJ2-3; 9 bases match TRBD1. The junction had 3 bases not matched to a gene; V was cut back by 7 bases and J by 2 bases. There are 14 residues in the CDR3. Germline-derived CDR1 and CDR2 are KGHDR and SFDVKD. The CDR3 sequence: CATSRTGATDTQYF. The CDR3 coding sequence is TGTGCCACCAGCCGGACAGGGGCCACAGATACGCAGTATTTT.

This clonotype has only a few counts. The chain recombines TRBV7-9 with TRBJ2-6; D not certain. Trimming stripped 8 bases from V and 0 bases from J, with 17 bases between. CDR3 length: 17 amino acids. Germline V gives CDR1 SEHNR, CDR2 FQNEAQ (reference sequence). This chain's CDR3 is CASGSETTYSGANVLTF. CDR3 DNA sequence: TGTGCCAGCGGAAGTGAAACTACCTACTCTGGGGCCAACGTCCTGACTTTC.